Below are 27 T cell receptor beta chains sequenced from a single sample in a study of T cells in localized non-small cell lung cancer. Sequenced by immunoSEQ multiplex PCR; TCRdb stores in-frame clones only, minus some. The profile shows fewer than 100,000 clones, about 84% of them singletons. The material was peripheral blood, obtained before any cancer treatment. These receptors were obtained from a female donor of 60 years or more with stage I lung adenocarcinoma.

A remark on this clone: The likely explanation is a read error, given a far larger clone one base away. The rearrangement links TRBV6-6 to TRBJ2-7; TRBD1 agrees at 7 bases. The CDR3 consists of 12 residues. Germline V lookup: CDR1 MNHNY, CDR2 SVGAGI (reference sequence). The V segment lost 7 bases and the J segment 2 bases; nucleotides outside the gene matches: 2. The CDR3 loop reads CASIDRAYEQYF. In nucleotides, the CDR3 is TGTGCCAGCATTGACAGGGCCTACGAGCAGTACTTC.

J is TRBJ2-2 and V is TRBV7-3, with D perhaps TRBD2 (5 bases). CDR3 size: 11 residues. Between the trimmed V and J ends, which lost 6 bases and 7 bases, there was a span of 6 bases. Germline-derived CDR1 and CDR2 are SGHTA and FQGTGA. In DNA, the CDR3 is TGTGCCAGCAGTACTAGCGGGGAGCTGTTTTTT. Amino acid sequence: CASSTSGELFF.

This sequence joins TRBV5-1 and TRBJ2-3; D is unresolved. Germline-derived CDR1 and CDR2 are SGHRS and YFSETQ. The CDR3 spans 14 residues. Trimming took 0 bases from V and 10 from J, leaving 15 bases between them. CDR3 in amino acids: CASSLAFEGLSQYF. DNA of the CDR3: TGCGCCAGCAGCTTGGCCTTTGAAGGGCTCTCGCAGTATTTT.

V gene TRBV11-2 combines with J gene TRBJ2-1; possibly TRBD2 for D (6 bases). Between the trimmed V and J ends, which lost 8 bases and 7 bases, there was a span of 18 bases. Germline V lookup: CDR1 SGHAT, CDR2 FQNNGV. The CDR3 spans 14 residues. The CDR3 nucleotides are TGTGCCAGCCTTGGGGGAGGCCCCCATAATGAGCAGTTCTTC. This translates into CASLGGGPHNEQFF.

The chain recombines TRBV9 with TRBJ2-1, with 8 bases lining up with TRBD2. This CDR3 has 14 residues. With V trimmed by 3 bases and J by 7 bases, 6 bases remained unmatched. From germline, CDR1 is SGDLS and CDR2 YYNGEE. As DNA, the CDR3 is TGTGCCAGCAGCGCGACTAGCGTATCAAATGAGCAGTTCTTC. Residues: CASSATSVSNEQFF.

This chain connects TRBV9 to TRBJ1-1; D is ambiguous. This CDR3 contains 14 residues. The germline V gene has CDR1 SGDLS and CDR2 YYNGEE. The ends were cut back, 0 bases at V and 0 bases at J, with 6 bases in the middle. The DNA for the CDR3 is TGTGCCAGCAGCGTAGAAGTTATGAACACTGAAGCTTTCTTT. It translates to CASSVEVMNTEAFF.

This chain links TRBV5-1 with TRBJ2-5, with D perhaps TRBD2 (6 bases). Germline CDR1 is SGHRS and CDR2 is YFSETQ. Trimming cost V 0 bases and J 2 bases, with 14 bases left between them. The CDR3 has 16 amino acids. The CDR3 spells CASSLAWGEPQETQYF. CDR3 DNA: TGCGCCAGCAGCTTGGCGTGGGGGGAACCTCAAGAGACCCAGTACTTC. Based on the CDR3 plus reference TRBV5-1 and TRBJ2-5, the full variable domain is KAGVTQTPRYLIKTRGQQVTLSCSPISGHRSVSWYQQTPGQGLQFLFEYFSETQRNKGNFPGRFSGRQFSNSRSEMNVSTLELGDSALYLCASSLAWGEPQETQYFGPGTRLLVL.

In nucleotides, the CDR3 is TGTGCCAGCAGTGGATACCGACAGTCCTCTGGAAACACCATATATTTT. Amino acid sequence: CASSGYRQSSGNTIYF. This chain uses TRBV25-1 with TRBJ1-3, with D perhaps TRBD1 (5 bases). The CDR3 totals 16 residues. Germline V gene sequence: CDR1 MGHDK, CDR2 SYGVNS. V lost 4 bases to trimming and J lost 0 bases, with 13 bases between them.

In this sample, this clone turned up a few times. This sequence joins TRBV19 and TRBJ1-5; perhaps TRBD1 as D (5 bases). The V and J ends lost 2 bases and 7 bases respectively, with 15 bases between them. Germline loops: CDR1 LNHDA, CDR2 SQIVND (reference sequence). This CDR3 spans 15 amino acids. The CDR3 loop is CASSILGVGEQPQHF. The DNA of the CDR3 is TGTGCCAGTAGTATACTGGGGGTGGGGGAACAGCCCCAGCATTTT.

The rearrangement links TRBV9 to TRBJ2-1; 12 bases fit TRBD2. V lost 4 bases, J lost 7 bases, and 6 bases stayed unmatched. Germline V gene sequence: CDR1 SGDLS, CDR2 YYNGEE. This CDR3 spans 15 amino acids. This chain's CDR3 is CASSTQGLAGNEQFF. CDR3 sequence (DNA): TGTGCCAGCAGCACCCAGGGACTAGCGGGTAATGAGCAGTTCTTC.

The J gene is TRBJ2-1, the V gene TRBV11-3, with TRBD2 matching over 13 bases. Per the germline V gene, CDR1 is SGHNT and CDR2 is YENEEA. J lost 8 bases, V lost 4 bases, and 5 bases had no gene match. This CDR3 is built from 15 residues. The CDR3 sequence: CASSSGLAGFDEQFF. Here the CDR3 DNA reads TGTGCCAGCAGCTCGGGACTAGCGGGATTCGATGAGCAGTTCTTC.

This clone was detected once. The V call is TRBV6-5, the J call TRBJ1-1; D may be TRBD1 (6 bases). Trimming took off 6 bases at V and 6 bases at J, with 17 bases between the two ends. Per the germline V gene, CDR1 is MNHEY and CDR2 is SVGAGI. The CDR3 has 14 residues. CDR3 nucleotides: TGTGCCAGCAGCCCATACAGGGAGATTTCTGAAGCTTTCTTT. Residues: CASSPYREISEAFF.

The chain employs TRBV5-6 and TRBJ2-2; D not resolved. Looked up from germline, CDR1 is SGHDT and CDR2 is YYEEEE. Deletions cut 3 bases from V and 6 bases from J, with 6 bases between. CDR3 length: 12 residues. CDR3 DNA: TGTGCCAGCAGCTGGTCCTCCGGGGAGCTGTTTTTT. Translated: CASSWSSGELFF.

This clone appeared once. This chain connects TRBV5-1 to TRBJ2-5, with a possible D match to TRBD1 (6 bases). This CDR3 region has 15 residues. V lost 0 bases and J 2 bases, leaving 11 bases between the germline ends. Germline-derived CDR1 and CDR2 are SGHRS and YFSETQ. CDR3 region: CASSLVGASQETQYF. In nucleotides, the CDR3 is TGCGCCAGCAGCTTGGTGGGGGCGTCGCAAGAGACCCAGTACTTC.

The rearrangement uses TRBV5-4 and TRBJ2-3; 11 bases agree with TRBD2. This CDR3 contains 14 residues. In germline, CDR1 is SGHNT, CDR2 YYREEE (reference sequence). V lost 5 bases, J lost 6 bases, and 5 bases stayed unmatched. Here the CDR3 DNA reads TGTGCCAGCAGTTTAGCGGGGGGGCCGGATACGCAGTATTTT. Translating it yields CASSLAGGPDTQYF.

This clone was recorded at least ten times. This chain links TRBV7-8 with TRBJ1-2, with a possible D match to TRBD1 (5 bases). The CDR3 runs 14 residues. Trimming took 2 bases from V and 7 from J, leaving 14 bases between them. Germline V gives CDR1 SGHVS, CDR2 FQNEAQ. CDR3 nucleotide sequence: TGTGCCAGCAGCTTAACGGACCGGCAGGGTGGCTACACCTTC. Translated, it gives CASSLTDRQGGYTF.

The chain uses TRBV18 and TRBJ2-7; D gene uncertain. Trimming shortened V by 2 bases and J by 4 bases, and 3 bases separated the two germline ends. The CDR3 spans 11 residues. Germline V gene data show CDR1 as KGHSH and CDR2 as LQKENI. CDR3 nucleotide sequence: TGTGCCAGCTCACCAAAATACGAGCAGTACTTC. The encoded protein is CASSPKYEQYF.

This clone came up a few times. The chain has TRBV27 and TRBJ2-7; possible D gene TRBD2, 5 bases. Trimming pared 8 bases from V and 4 bases from J, leaving 21 bases between. Germline assignment: CDR1 MNHEY and CDR2 SMNVEV (reference sequence). CDR3 length: 15 amino acids. In nucleotides, the CDR3 is TGTGCCAGCCGCCCGGGGAGTTTGGTTAGATACGAGCAGTACTTC. Amino acid sequence: CASRPGSLVRYEQYF.

The rearrangement links TRBV6-5 to TRBJ2-3; D possibly corresponds to TRBD1 (6 bases). There are 13 residues in the CDR3. V lost 2 bases to trimming and J lost 7 bases, with 10 bases between them. Germline V gene sequence: CDR1 MNHEY, CDR2 SVGAGI. As DNA, the CDR3 is TGTGCCAGCAGTTACACTAGGGGGAATACGCAGTATTTT. This encodes CASSYTRGNTQYF.

J is TRBJ2-5 and V is TRBV28; TRBD1 is a possible D gene (6 bases). V lost 10 bases and J 5 bases, leaving 11 bases between the germline ends. CDR1 and CDR2 from the germline V gene are MDHEN and SYDVKM. The CDR3 is made up of 11 amino acids. Here the CDR3 DNA reads TGTGCCACACAGGGTAGGGAGACCCAGTACTTC. Amino acid sequence: CATQGRETQYF. The whole variable domain, filled in from reference TRBV28 and TRBJ2-5, reads DVKVTQSSRYLVKRTGEKVFLECVQDMDHENMFWYRQDPGLGLRLIYFSYDVKMKEKGDIPEGYSVSREKKERFSLILESASTNQTSMYLCATQGRETQYFGPGTRLLVL.

The CDR3 reads CASSTIRQGLTDTQYF. The CDR3 coding sequence is TGTGCCAGCAGCACGATTAGACAGGGACTCACAGATACGCAGTATTTT. The chain carries TRBV5-5 and TRBJ2-3, with D tentatively TRBD1 (7 bases). V lost 4 bases and J lost 2, with 17 bases in between. This CDR3 has 16 amino acids. Germline V CDR1 and CDR2: SGHKS, YYEKEE (reference sequence). The full variable domain, rest sourced from reference TRBV5-5 and TRBJ2-3, is DAGVTQSPTHLIKTRGQQVTLRCSPISGHKSVSWYQQVLGQGPQFIFQYYEKEERGRGNFPDRFSARQFPNYSSELNVNALLLGDSALYLCASSTIRQGLTDTQYFGPGTRLTVL.

This chain links TRBV7-9 with TRBJ1-2; tentatively, D is TRBD1 (6 bases). V dropped 1 base and J dropped 5 bases, with 14 bases sitting between them. Germline V gene data show CDR1 as SEHNR and CDR2 as FQNEAQ (reference sequence). The CDR3 is made up of 15 amino acids. Here the CDR3 reads CASSLGEGGIYGYTF. The CDR3 DNA follows: TGTGCCAGCAGCTTAGGTGAAGGGGGGATATATGGCTACACCTTC. The full variable domain, in which reference TRBV7-9 and TRBJ1-2 provide the parts outside the CDR3, is DTGVSQNPRHKITKRGQNVTFRCDPISEHNRLYWYRQTLGQGPEFLTYFQNEAQLEKSRLLSDRFSAERPKGSFSTLEIQRTEQGDSAMYLCASSLGEGGIYGYTFGSGTRLTVV.

This rearrangement joins TRBV19 to TRBJ2-1; D is uncertain. Germline V gene sequence: CDR1 LNHDA, CDR2 SQIVND (reference sequence). Trimming stripped 1 base from V and 10 bases from J, with 8 bases between. The CDR3 sequence is 12 residues long. The CDR3 is CASSIGVDEQFF. Written as DNA, the CDR3 is TGTGCCAGTAGTATAGGGGTAGACGAGCAGTTCTTC.

The chain is built from TRBV6-5 and TRBJ1-2; 11 bases are a match to TRBD1. The CDR3 totals 13 residues. V lost 11 bases and J lost 2; bases outside the gene matches: 4. Germline V gene data show CDR1 as MNHEY and CDR2 as SVGAGI. The CDR3 DNA reads as TGTGCCGGCGGGGACAGGGGGAACTATGGCTACACCTTC. Amino acid sequence: CAGGDRGNYGYTF.

Worth noting for this clone: Relative to the germline gene, one junction end is altered; a read error may explain this. The chain combines TRBV28 with TRBJ2-7; D is ambiguous. This CDR3 spans 13 amino acids. The germline V gene has CDR1 MDHEN and CDR2 SYDVKM. CDR3 sequence (DNA): TGTGCCAGCAGCTTAGACAAGTCCCCCGAGGAGTACTTC. Translation gives CASSLDKSPEEYF.

The V gene is TRBV7-3, the J gene TRBJ1-3, with a tentative D call TRBD1 (6 bases). The V and J ends lost 5 bases and 3 bases respectively, with 14 bases between them. Germline V gene data show CDR1 as SGHTA and CDR2 as FQGTGA. This CDR3 spans 15 amino acids. The CDR3 protein is CASSLEGGLGNTIYF. CDR3 coding DNA: TGTGCCAGCAGCCTCGAGGGGGGCCTTGGAAACACCATATATTTT.

V and J are TRBV10-3 and TRBJ2-7; possible D gene TRBD2, 5 bases. The CDR3 loop spans 14 amino acids. CDR1 and CDR2 (germline): ENHRY, SYGVKD. V was cut by 1 base and J by 5 bases, with 12 bases left in between. CDR3 in DNA: TGTGCCATCAGTGAGTTAGGAGGCGGCAACGAGCAGTACTTC. Encoded protein: CAISELGGGNEQYF.